Presented here are 11 T cell receptor beta chains from one specimen sequenced in a study of OX40 agonist ivuxolimab in advanced cancers. Profiling relied on immunoSEQ multiplex PCR, and the TCRdb table lists in-frame clones only, not all of them. This sample has about 81,000 clones, with about 88% found just once. The sequencing here drew on CD4+ or CD8+ T cells sorted from blood, taken in a trial of the OX40 agonist ivuxolimab. These receptors all come from an adult with an advanced solid tumor such as melanoma, head and neck, liver or kidney cancer.

V usage is TRBV4-3 and J usage is TRBJ1-2; 7 bases match TRBD1. The CDR3 extends over 14 amino acids. V lost 7 bases to trimming and J lost 8 bases; unmatched junction nucleotides: 13. Germline CDR1 reads LGHNA; CDR2 reads YSLEER. CDR3 nucleotide sequence: TGCGCCAGCAACAACCCGGGACAGACTATGGGCTACACCTTC. Translation gives CASNNPGQTMGYTF.

This chain links TRBV5-6 with TRBJ2-6, with 9 bases matching TRBD1. The J segment lost 0 bases and the V segment lost 0 bases, leaving 4 bases of the junction unmatched. This CDR3 region has 18 residues. CDR1 is SGHDT, CDR2 YYEEEE, per germline. CDR3 residues: CASSLVGQGPSGANVLTF. As DNA, the CDR3 is TGTGCCAGCAGCTTGGTGGGACAGGGACCCTCTGGGGCCAACGTCCTGACTTTC.

The rearrangement joins TRBV15 to TRBJ1-5, with a possible D match to TRBD1 (5 bases). Trimming left V 0 bases short and J 4 bases short, with 13 bases between. The CDR3 totals 16 residues. CDR1 and CDR2 from the germline V gene are LNHNV and YYDKDF (reference sequence). CDR3 bases: TGTGCCACCAGCAGAGAGGGGGGAGGAGGAAATCAGCCCCAGCATTTT. Protein product: CATSREGGGGNQPQHF. Full variable domain (outside the CDR3, taken from reference TRBV15 and TRBJ1-5): DAMVIQNPRYQVTQFGKPVTLSCSQTLNHNVMYWYQQKSSQAPKLLFHYYDKDFNNEADTPDNFQSRRPNTSFCFLDIRSPGLGDTAMYLCATSREGGGGNQPQHFGDGTRLSIL.

The J gene is TRBJ1-5, the V gene TRBV19; 11 nucleotides match TRBD1. CDR1 is LNHDA and CDR2 is SQIVND in the germline V gene (reference sequence). Losses at the gene ends were 4 bases for V and 7 bases for J; bases not matched to a gene: 9. The CDR3 is 16 amino acids. CDR3 loop: CASSTAGQGANQPQHF. The CDR3 coding sequence is TGTGCCAGTAGTACAGCTGGACAGGGGGCTAACCAGCCCCAGCATTTT.

This clone was recorded once. The chain uses TRBV5-1 and TRBJ2-1; D remains unclear. V was cut by 0 bases and J by 7 bases, with 8 bases left in between. The CDR3 has 13 residues. Germline CDR1 SGHRS, CDR2 YFSETQ. The CDR3, as DNA: TGCGCCAGCAGCTTGGCCCTCCAAAATGAGCAGTTCTTC. It encodes CASSLALQNEQFF.

The chain recombines TRBV21-1 with TRBJ2-3; the table calls TRBD1, which could not be checked here. TRBV21-1 has pseudogene status. The CDR3 has 14 residues. CDR3 region: CASSGTPGTDTQYF. CDR3 DNA sequence: TGTGCCAGCAGCGGGACACCCGGCACAGATACGCAGTATTTT.

This chain joins TRBV7-2 and TRBJ2-7, with D unresolved. The CDR3 is made up of 15 amino acids. Germline lookup yields CDR1 SGHTA and CDR2 FQGNSA. Trimming stripped 5 bases from V and 7 bases from J, with 21 bases between. CDR3 DNA sequence: TGTGCCAGCAGCGTAATGTTTAGTCCCTCTGAGGAGCAGTACTTC. Its translation: CASSVMFSPSEEQYF.

V and J are TRBV5-1 and TRBJ1-5, with 7 bases aligning to TRBD1. Unmatched junction bases numbered 0, after V lost 1 base and J lost 5 bases. Germline V lookup: CDR1 SGHRS, CDR2 YFSETQ. The CDR3 length is 13 residues. CDR3 amino acids: CASSLTGDQPQHF. CDR3 DNA sequence: TGCGCCAGCAGCTTGACAGGGGATCAGCCCCAGCATTTT. Complete variable domain (other parts from reference TRBV5-1 and TRBJ1-5): KAGVTQTPRYLIKTRGQQVTLSCSPISGHRSVSWYQQTPGQGLQFLFEYFSETQRNKGNFPGRFSGRQFSNSRSEMNVSTLELGDSALYLCASSLTGDQPQHFGDGTRLSIL.

This rearrangement joins TRBV28 to TRBJ1-5; 10 bases fit TRBD1. Losses at the gene ends were 6 bases for V and 4 bases for J; bases not matched to a gene: 6. CDR3 length equals 15 residues. The germline gives CDR1 MDHEN, CDR2 SYDVKM. CDR3 loop: CASRIGTGDNQPQHF. The CDR3 bases are TGTGCCAGCAGGATCGGGACAGGGGATAATCAGCCCCAGCATTTT.

The chain uses TRBV7-6 and TRBJ1-1, with a weak D call TRBD1 (6 bases). This CDR3 region has 13 residues. Trimming shortened V by 3 bases and J by 5 bases, and 10 bases separated the two germline ends. Germline V lookup: CDR1 SGHVS, CDR2 FNYEAQ. The CDR3 DNA reads TGTGCCAGCAGCTTTGCAGGGGTGACTGAAGCTTTCTTT. This encodes CASSFAGVTEAFF. The full variable domain, in which reference TRBV7-6 and TRBJ1-1 provide the parts outside the CDR3, is GAGVSQSPRYKVTKRGQDVALRCDPISGHVSLYWYRQALGQGPEFLTYFNYEAQQDKSGLPNDRFSAERPEGSISTLTIQRTEQRDSAMYRCASSFAGVTEAFFGQGTRLTVV.

The V call is TRBV6-1, the J call TRBJ2-3; D not resolved. There are 11 residues in the CDR3. Trimming removed 9 bases from V and 1 base from J, with 5 bases in between. Germline V CDR1 and CDR2: MNHNS, SASEGT. CDR3: CARKGTDTQYF. The CDR3 DNA reads TGTGCCAGGAAGGGCACAGATACGCAGTATTTT.